This passage covers 3 T cell receptor beta chains from one sample sequenced in a study of blood T cell repertoires in COVID-19. The repertoire was sequenced with immunoSEQ multiplex PCR; TCRdb's copy has only in-frame clones and lacks some. This table holds over 400,000 clones, roughly nine tenths found once. Sequencing was done on a sample of PBMCs or T cells enriched from blood (not recorded which). The receptors here all came from a woman in her sixties who had recovered from COVID-19.

J is TRBJ1-5 and V is TRBV7-2, with a tentative D call TRBD1 (5 bases). Germline values: CDR1 SGHTA, CDR2 FQGNSA. The CDR3 has 15 amino acids. Deletions cut 1 base from V and 6 bases from J, with 13 bases between. The CDR3 reads CASSLVEGKAQPQHF. The CDR3 region has the DNA TGTGCCAGCAGCTTAGTGGAGGGGAAAGCTCAGCCCCAGCATTTT.

J is TRBJ2-7 and V is TRBV6-1; tentatively, D is TRBD2 (5 bases). Trimming pared 0 bases from V and 3 bases from J, leaving 12 bases between. The CDR3 is 15 residues long. CDR1 MNHNS and CDR2 SASEGT come from the germline V gene. CDR3 in DNA: TGTGCCAGCAGTGAAGCGAAGGACTGGATCTACGAGCAGTACGTC. This encodes CASSEAKDWIYEQYV.

This chain joins TRBV12-3 or TRBV12-4 and TRBJ2-7; possibly TRBD1 for D (5 bases). Trimming cost V 4 bases and J 3 bases, with 10 bases left between them. CDR3 length: 13 residues. The CDR3, as DNA: TGTGCCAGCAGTTCAGGGTTAATCTACGAGCAGTACGTC. Amino acids: CASSSGLIYEQYV.